Following are 11 T cell receptor beta chains from one sample sequenced in a study of T cell changes during pregnancy in multiple sclerosis. Using immunoSEQ multiplex PCR, the repertoire was profiled, and TCRdb retains in-frame clones only, with some absent. The sample holds about 44,000 clones, approximately 96% seen once. The sequences come from peripheral blood, collected in the second trimester of pregnancy. The source is a female donor with multiple sclerosis, enrolled in a pregnancy study.

V is TRBV5-1 and J is TRBJ1-3; 8 positions agree with TRBD1. Germline V gene sequence: CDR1 SGHRS, CDR2 YFSETQ. This CDR3 has 15 residues. With V trimmed by 4 bases and J by 8 bases, 11 bases remained unmatched. Written as DNA, the CDR3 is TGCGCCAGCAGCGTCCGGACAGGGACTCCGGACACCATATATTTT. Translation gives CASSVRTGTPDTIYF.

V gene TRBV5-5 combines with J gene TRBJ1-1; D is ambiguous. CDR3 length: 15 amino acids. The ends were cut back, 0 bases at V and 1 base at J, with 10 bases in the middle. Per the germline V gene, CDR1 is SGHKS and CDR2 is YYEKEE (reference sequence). In DNA, the CDR3 is TGTGCCAGCAGCTTGGTGGGAGGGCCGAACACTGAAGCTTTCTTT. It yields the protein CASSLVGGPNTEAFF.

The rearrangement joins TRBV27 to TRBJ1-6, with unresolved D. Germline CDR1 MNHEY, CDR2 SMNVEV (reference sequence). Trimming removed 0 bases from V and 10 bases from J, with 13 bases in between. The CDR3 extends over 15 amino acids. CDR3 protein: CASSLSLGVNSPLHF. The CDR3 DNA is TGTGCCAGCAGTTTATCCCTGGGAGTTAACTCACCCCTCCACTTT.

J is TRBJ1-5 and V is TRBV27, with TRBD1 identical over 7 bases. J gave up 3 bases and V 5 bases, and 7 bases lay outside the gene matches. The CDR3 totals 15 residues. Germline V gene data show CDR1 as MNHEY and CDR2 as SMNVEV (reference sequence). CDR3 region: CASSPFDRVNQPQHF. In DNA, the CDR3 is TGTGCCAGCAGTCCCTTCGACAGGGTCAATCAGCCCCAGCATTTT.

This chain uses TRBV5-4 with TRBJ1-2, with 8 bases fitting TRBD1. This CDR3 region has 15 residues. The ends lost 3 bases at V and 4 bases at J; junction bases unmatched: 8. The germline gives CDR1 SGHNT, CDR2 YYREEE (reference sequence). The CDR3 DNA follows: TGTGCCAGCAGCTCAGCCGGACAGGGCATCTATGGCTACACCTTC. Protein product: CASSSAGQGIYGYTF.

The gene calls are TRBV19 and TRBJ1-2, with 7 positions matching TRBD1. The junction had 6 bases not matched to a gene; V was cut back by 6 bases and J by 2 bases. CDR1 and CDR2 from the germline V gene are LNHDA and SQIVND (reference sequence). This CDR3 comprises 14 residues. DNA of the CDR3: TGTGCCAGTAGATCCGGGACAGTGAACTATGGCTACACCTTC. This codes for CASRSGTVNYGYTF.

The chain uses TRBV11-2 and TRBJ1-1; tentatively, D is TRBD1 (5 bases). Germline CDR1 and CDR2: SGHAT and FQNNGV. This CDR3 comprises 15 residues. Trimming pared 3 bases from V and 5 bases from J, leaving 16 bases between. This CDR3 is CASSFRGHLGTEAFF. Here the CDR3 DNA reads TGTGCCAGCAGCTTCAGAGGACACCTGGGGACTGAAGCTTTCTTT.

For the CDR3, the DNA is TGTGCAAGCTCTTCTCCGAACCAGAAATCCCTCCACTTT. Translating it yields CASSSPNQKSLHF. The genes are TRBV2 and TRBJ1-6; no firm D call. The CDR3 spans 13 residues. CDR1 is SNHLY and CDR2 is FYNNEI in the germline V gene.

The sample holds one count of this clone. The V gene is TRBV19, the J gene TRBJ2-5, with TRBD2 matching 13 bases. The CDR3 runs to 17 residues. The germline V gene has CDR1 LNHDA and CDR2 SQIVND (reference sequence). V lost 5 bases and J lost 3; bases outside the gene matches: 9. In DNA form, the CDR3 reads TGTGCCAGTAGTTTCGCCGGACTAGCGGGGGTTAAAGAGACCCAGTACTTC. It yields the protein CASSFAGLAGVKETQYF.

The genes are TRBV7-3 and TRBJ2-3; D call uncertain. Germline lookup yields CDR1 SGHTA and CDR2 FQGTGA. CDR3 length: 12 amino acids. V was trimmed by 5 bases and J by 4 bases, leaving 7 bases between them. As DNA, the CDR3 is TGTGCCAGCAGCCTGGGCGCAGATACGCAGTATTTT. Amino acids: CASSLGADTQYF.

V and J are TRBV5-4 and TRBJ2-1; maybe TRBD2 (6 bases). CDR1 is SGHNT, CDR2 YYREEE, per germline (reference sequence). The CDR3 is 15 amino acids. Between the trimmed V and J ends, which lost 0 bases and 6 bases, there was a span of 13 bases. This CDR3 is CASSLGVGLSNEQFF. The CDR3 DNA follows: TGTGCCAGCAGCTTGGGGGTCGGACTAAGCAATGAGCAGTTCTTC.